This T cell receptor beta chain derives from a study of blood T cell repertoires in COVID-19. Background on the study: All recovered Cohort 3 donors got two negative PCRs, got clearance, or saw symptom resolution. In each case, the material was cDNA or gDNA derived from T cells, B-cell-depleted T cells, or PBMCs.

Per the study methods: Estimation of nucleated cell counts was performed using reference gene primer amplification. Only in-frame clones appear in the TCRdb table, and some are missing; sequencing was by immunoSEQ multiplex PCR. The DNA gave D and trimming, while V, J and clone size come from that table. Here the sample spans approximately 150,000 clones, 70% to 80% being singletons. The V gene lost 6 bases and the J gene lost 0 bases, with 6 bases spanning the gap. The CDR3 spans 13 residues. Per germline, CDR1 MNHEY and CDR2 SVGAGI. Study members were between roughly 18 and 100 years old and lived in about two dozen US regions.

The TCR sequence derives from an older woman in a cohort exposed to, infected with or recovered from COVID-19 (not recorded which). Source material: PBMCs or T cells enriched from blood (not recorded which). The rearrangement joins TRBV6-5 to TRBJ2-1; D is unresolved. The CDR3 loop is CASRVYSYNEQFF. The CDR3, as DNA: TGTGCCAGCAGGGTCTACTCCTACAATGAGCAGTTCTTC.